What follows is one T cell receptor beta chain and its context. Generated by immunoSEQ multiplex PCR, the TCRdb table keeps only in-frame clones and is missing some. Here the sample spans fewer than 250,000 clones, 84% being singletons. These data come from a study of blood T cell repertoires in COVID-19. Study information: Researchers got acute and convalescent COVID-19 samples from the United States, Italy and Spain. T cells, B-cell-depleted T cells, or PBMCs provided the cDNA or gDNA that served as material.

The CDR3 extends over 14 amino acids. Germline V CDR1 and CDR2: SGHAT, FQDESV (reference sequence). V was pared by 5 bases and J by 7 bases, with 9 bases of the junction left unmatched. This receptor was taken from a woman aged 45 to 65 with active or convalescent COVID-19. The sequenced sample was peripheral blood. The chain carries TRBV11-1 and TRBJ2-3; 7 bases are a match to TRBD2. Written as DNA, the CDR3 is TGTGCCAGCAGCCCGGGGGGATCACAACATACGCAGTATTTT. Translation: CASSPGGSQHTQYF.